This record looks at one TCR beta chain sequence and its context. Its antigen is unknown. These data belong to a study of cytomegalovirus exposure and HLA in healthy donors. Whole-study findings and limits: Clonal expansion was found to be greater in HLA-associated TCR beta chains than in equally common others in a later analysis. Rarity characterized most TCR sequences, yet some public TCRs appeared in many donors.

PCR used 60 Vbeta primers and 13 Jbeta primers. The table came from immunoSEQ multiplex PCR; TCRdb's copy has only in-frame clones and leaves some out. Of 140,000 or so clones listed, about four fifths were seen once; the top ten hold about 4.3%. The junction had 7 bases not matched to a gene; V was cut back by 4 bases and J by 6 bases. Looked up from germline, CDR1 is SGHNT and CDR2 is YYREEE (reference sequence). The CDR3 contains 16 residues. This sequence was found in a man between 35 and 55 years old in good health and CMV-seronegative. This chain joins TRBV5-4 and TRBJ2-7; 16 nucleotides line up with TRBD2. The sequencing input was PBMCs. The CDR3 is CASSQGLAGGQGEQYF. CDR3 DNA: TGTGCCAGCAGCCAGGGACTAGCGGGGGGGCAAGGCGAGCAGTACTTC.